These 28 T cell receptor beta chains came from one sample sequenced in a study of blood T cell repertoires in COVID-19. Produced via immunoSEQ multiplex PCR; TCRdb's table is partial and in-frame only. The sample lists around 210,000 clones; about 80% were seen once. The sequencing sample was made of peripheral blood. The receptors here all came from a woman aged 80 or over with COVID-19, enrolled during active disease.

On this clone itself: Germline is not matched at one junction end, which may reflect a read error. V and J are TRBV5-5 and TRBJ1-5; D unresolved. This CDR3 region has 12 residues. Per germline, CDR1 SGHKS and CDR2 YYEKEE (reference sequence). The CDR3 nucleotides read TGTGCCGGCAGCTACAACGATCAGCCCCAGCATTTT. Translating gives CAGSYNDQPQHF. Variable domain in full (rest from reference TRBV5-5 and TRBJ1-5): DAGVTQSPTHLIKTRGQQVTLRCSPISGHKSVSWYQQVLGQGPQFIFQYYEKEERGRGNFPDRFSARQFPNYSSELNVNALLLGDSALYLCAGSYNDQPQHFGDGTRLSIL.

This chain connects TRBV12-3 or TRBV12-4 to TRBJ1-2, with no clear D. V gave up 6 bases and J gave up 4 bases, with 6 bases separating them. The CDR3 runs to 11 residues. CDR3 loop: CASSYGYGYTF. The DNA for the CDR3 is TGTGCCAGCAGCTACGGCTATGGCTACACCTTC.

V is TRBV11-2 and J is TRBJ2-1; D may be TRBD2 (6 bases). This CDR3 has 16 amino acids. V lost 0 bases and J 2 bases, leaving 11 bases between the germline ends. Germline V gene data show CDR1 as SGHAT and CDR2 as FQNNGV. The CDR3 coding sequence is TGTGCCAGCAGCTTAGACGGGAGTAAACCCTACAATGAGCAGTTCTTC. Translating it yields CASSLDGSKPYNEQFF. The whole variable domain, remainder taken from reference TRBV11-2 and TRBJ2-1, is EAGVAQSPRYKIIEKRQSVAFWCNPISGHATLYWYQQILGQGPKLLIQFQNNGVVDDSQLPKDRFSAERLKGVDSTLKIQPAKLEDSAVYLCASSLDGSKPYNEQFFGPGTRLTVL.

This clone was counted only a few times. In nucleotides, the CDR3 is TGTGCCAGCAGTGTTGACAGTACCACCTCCTACGAGCAGTACTTC. It codes for CASSVDSTTSYEQYF. The V and J genes are TRBV2 and TRBJ2-7; possibly TRBD1 for D (5 bases). The V gene's germline CDR1 is SNHLY and CDR2 FYNNEI. The V end lost 4 bases, the J end lost 0 bases, and 13 bases lay between the germline ends. The CDR3 is made up of 15 amino acids.

This chain joins TRBV5-5 and TRBJ1-5; D is ambiguous. Germline V CDR1 and CDR2: SGHKS, YYEKEE (reference sequence). With 4 bases removed from V and 4 bases from J, the gap between germline ends came to 9 bases. The CDR3 is made up of 13 amino acids. This CDR3 is CASSAVRNQPQHF. Written as DNA, the CDR3 is TGTGCCAGCAGCGCCGTCCGGAATCAGCCCCAGCATTTT.

The rearrangement links TRBV29-1 to TRBJ1-1; weak D call: TRBD1 (5 bases). V was pared by 5 bases and J by 3 bases, with 16 bases between. CDR3 length: 14 amino acids. Germline V lookup: CDR1 SQVTM, CDR2 ANQGSEA. The CDR3 bases are TGCAGCGTTAAACCGGGGGGTTGGGACACTGAAGCTTTCTTT. This sequence encodes CSVKPGGWDTEAFF. Looking up the rest from reference TRBV29-1 and TRBJ1-1 gives the full variable domain: SAVISQKPSRDICQRGTSLTIQCQVDSQVTMMFWYRQQPGQSLTLIATANQGSEATYESGFVIDKFPISRPNLTFSTLTVSNMSPEDSSIYLCSVKPGGWDTEAFFGQGTRLTVV.

The chain recombines TRBV6-5 with TRBJ2-1; 9 nucleotides align to TRBD2. The CDR3 has 16 residues. The germline V gene encodes CDR1 MNHEY and CDR2 SVGAGI. With V trimmed by 2 bases and J by 9 bases, 11 bases remained unmatched. CDR3 nucleotides: TGTGCCAGCAGTTACGGTGGGCTAGCGGGGAGGGTTGAGCAGTTCTTC. Residues: CASSYGGLAGRVEQFF.

The J gene is TRBJ2-5, the V gene TRBV2; D may be TRBD1 (6 bases). This CDR3 comprises 17 residues. The ends were cut back, 6 bases at V and 1 base at J, with 21 bases in the middle. Germline V gene sequence: CDR1 SNHLY, CDR2 FYNNEI. In nucleotides, the CDR3 is TGTGCCAGCAGGGCTTCCCTGGCACAGGGTTCCCAAGAGACCCAGTACTTC. Residues: CASRASLAQGSQETQYF.

The V call is TRBV5-1, the J call TRBJ1-5, with 8 bases fitting TRBD1. With 4 bases clipped from V and 7 bases from J, the junction kept 10 bases outside the gene matches. Germline V CDR1 and CDR2: SGHRS, YFSETQ. The CDR3 is 15 residues long. CDR3 region: CASSPSPGGEQPQHF. In DNA, the CDR3 is TGCGCCAGCAGCCCCTCCCCAGGGGGCGAACAGCCCCAGCATTTT.

The rearrangement uses TRBV3-1 (or the pseudogene TRBV3-2) and TRBJ2-5; 9 bases match TRBD1. Germline values: CDR1 LGHDT, CDR2 YNNKEL (reference sequence). This CDR3 comprises 15 residues. Germline trimming cut 4 bases from V and 5 bases from J; bases unmatched to any gene: 8. CDR3 nucleotides: TGTGCCAGCAGCCTTCTACAGGGGGCGGGGGAGACCCAGTACTTC. Protein: CASSLLQGAGETQYF.

The chain links TRBV18 to TRBJ1-1; D is ambiguous. The V end lost 6 bases, the J end lost 0 bases, and 11 bases lay between the germline ends. The CDR3 length is 14 residues. The germline V gene encodes CDR1 KGHSH and CDR2 LQKENI. CDR3 DNA sequence: TGTGCCAGCTCCCCCATGTTCCTGAACACTGAAGCTTTCTTT. Its protein product is CASSPMFLNTEAFF.

The J gene is TRBJ2-7, the V gene TRBV27; 7 bases agree with TRBD1. Germline V lookup: CDR1 MNHEY, CDR2 SMNVEV (reference sequence). CDR3 length: 13 amino acids. The V gene end was trimmed by 5 bases and the J gene end by 5 bases; junction bases not matched to a gene: 6. CDR3 sequence (DNA): TGTGCCAGCAGTGCCGACAGGGCTCACGAGCAGTACTTC. Amino acid sequence: CASSADRAHEQYF.

The chain joins TRBV12-3 or TRBV12-4 to TRBJ1-2, with D tentatively TRBD1 (5 bases). V lost 4 bases, J lost 6 bases, and 6 bases lay in between. The CDR3 runs to 11 residues. CDR3 sequence: CASSWGDGYTF. The CDR3 nucleotides are TGTGCCAGCAGTTGGGGGGATGGCTACACCTTC.

This chain joins TRBV6-5 and TRBJ1-6, with D unclear. The CDR3 is 15 residues long. The V end lost 7 bases, the J end lost 5 bases, and 15 bases lay between the germline ends. CDR1 is MNHEY, CDR2 SVGAGI, per germline. This CDR3 is CASTGAGNNNSPLHF. DNA for the CDR3: TGTGCCAGCACGGGAGCCGGCAACAATAATTCACCCCTCCACTTT.

The gene calls are TRBV6-5 and TRBJ1-2; D possibly corresponds to TRBD1 (5 bases). The V and J ends lost 4 bases and 0 bases respectively, with 9 bases between them. Per the germline V gene, CDR1 is MNHEY and CDR2 is SVGAGI. This CDR3 region has 14 residues. The CDR3 sequence is CASSLTETNYGYTF. CDR3 sequence (DNA): TGTGCCAGCAGTTTGACAGAGACTAACTATGGCTACACCTTC.

The chain joins TRBV4-2 to TRBJ2-1; 14 positions match TRBD2. Trimming took 5 bases from V and 4 from J; bases not matched to a gene: 13. CDR3 length equals 19 residues. CDR1 is LGHNA and CDR2 is YNFKEQ in the germline V gene. Here the CDR3 reads CASSTKGTSGSGRYNEQFF. CDR3 in DNA: TGTGCCAGCAGCACCAAGGGGACTAGCGGGAGTGGTCGGTACAATGAGCAGTTCTTC.

This sequence joins TRBV4-2 and TRBJ1-4, with a tentative D call TRBD1 (5 bases). There are 18 residues in the CDR3. Germline CDR1 reads LGHNA; CDR2 reads YNFKEQ. Trimming took 8 bases from V and 3 from J, leaving 25 bases between them. CDR3 protein: CASGPGTFTSGANEKLFF. The CDR3 DNA reads as TGTGCCAGCGGGCCCGGGACTTTTACCTCTGGGGCTAATGAAAAACTGTTTTTT.

V gene TRBV6-1 combines with J gene TRBJ2-1, with 7 positions matching TRBD2. The V segment lost 0 bases and the J segment 7 bases; nucleotides outside the gene matches: 3. The CDR3 runs to 14 residues. CDR1 MNHNS and CDR2 SASEGT come from the germline V gene. As DNA, the CDR3 is TGTGCCAGCAGTGAAGCGGGTAGCGGGAATGAGCAGTTCTTC. It yields the protein CASSEAGSGNEQFF.

In DNA, the CDR3 is TGCGCCAGCAGCACGGGACAGGGAAATACCGGGGAGCTGTTTTTT. Residues: CASSTGQGNTGELFF. V is TRBV5-1 and J is TRBJ2-2, with 9 bases lining up with TRBD1. The germline gives CDR1 SGHRS, CDR2 YFSETQ. J gave up 5 bases and V 4 bases, and 6 bases lay outside the gene matches. This CDR3 has 15 residues.

The chain recombines TRBV19 with TRBJ2-4; the match to TRBD2 covers 8 bases. With 4 bases clipped from V and 9 bases from J, the junction kept 2 bases outside the gene matches. The CDR3 has 12 amino acids. Looked up from germline, CDR1 is LNHDA and CDR2 is SQIVND (reference sequence). As DNA, the CDR3 is TGTGCCAGTAGTACTCGGGGGGGCATTCAGTACTTC. It codes for CASSTRGGIQYF.

CDR3 bases: TGTGCCAGCAGTGCAAGGACAGGAGGCGGCAATCAGCCCCAGCATTTT. It encodes CASSARTGGGNQPQHF. V usage is TRBV27 and J usage is TRBJ1-5; TRBD1 agrees at 7 bases. Germline values: CDR1 MNHEY, CDR2 SMNVEV (reference sequence). This CDR3 spans 16 amino acids. The V and J ends lost 5 bases and 2 bases, in that order; junction bases with no gene match: 9.

This clone has a handful of counts. As DNA, the CDR3 is TGCAGCGCAACTGCTCGGGGAGCAACTAATGAAAAACTGTTTTTT. Its translation: CSATARGATNEKLFF. This sequence joins TRBV29-1 and TRBJ1-4, with D uncertain. The germline V gene encodes CDR1 SQVTM and CDR2 ANQGSEA. CDR3 length equals 15 residues. The germline V and J ends were trimmed by 7 bases and 0 bases, with 15 bases remaining between them.

The chain carries TRBV2 and TRBJ2-2; 10 bases are a match to TRBD2. The CDR3 extends over 18 amino acids. Germline loops: CDR1 SNHLY, CDR2 FYNNEI. Trimming took 1 base from V and 4 from J; bases not matched to a gene: 9. CDR3 loop: CASSEVSVLAGPTGELFF. Written as DNA, the CDR3 is TGTGCCAGCAGTGAAGTTAGTGTACTAGCGGGACCCACCGGGGAGCTGTTTTTT.

This rearrangement joins TRBV7-9 to TRBJ1-5, with TRBD1 as a possible D gene (6 bases). The CDR3 runs to 14 residues. V dropped 1 base and J dropped 7 bases, with 11 bases sitting between them. Per germline, CDR1 SEHNR and CDR2 FQNEAQ (reference sequence). CDR3 region: CASSLEGQGQPQHF. CDR3 nucleotide sequence: TGTGCCAGCAGCTTAGAGGGACAAGGACAGCCCCAGCATTTT.

The chain links TRBV7-9 to TRBJ2-1, with 9 nucleotides matching TRBD2. The germline V gene has CDR1 SEHNR and CDR2 FQNEAQ (reference sequence). J gave up 6 bases and V 1 base, and 10 bases lay outside the gene matches. CDR3 length: 17 residues. CDR3 sequence reads: CASSLGQTSGSLNEQFF. CDR3 coding DNA: TGTGCCAGCAGCTTAGGCCAGACTAGCGGTAGCCTCAATGAGCAGTTCTTC.

This clone was found once. The rearrangement links TRBV24-1 to TRBJ2-1; D is unclear. Germline V CDR1 and CDR2: KGHDR, SFDVKD. V was shortened by 5 bases and J by 9 bases, with 10 bases between the two germline ends. The CDR3 loop spans 12 amino acids. In nucleotides, the CDR3 is TGTGCCACCAGTGTTCCCCCATTTGAGCAGTTCTTC. This gives the protein CATSVPPFEQFF.

This chain joins TRBV4-1 and TRBJ2-3, with 11 bases identical to TRBD2. Trimming at V came to 4 bases and at J to 6 bases, leaving 6 bases not matched to a gene. The CDR3 runs to 15 residues. The germline gives CDR1 MGHRA, CDR2 YSYEKL. CDR3 protein: CASSRLAGGVDTQYF. The CDR3 DNA reads as TGCGCCAGCAGCCGGTTAGCGGGAGGGGTGGATACGCAGTATTTT.

This chain uses TRBV7-2 with TRBJ1-4, with D possibly TRBD1 on 6 matching bases. CDR1 and CDR2 from the germline V gene are SGHTA and FQGNSA. The CDR3 extends over 14 amino acids. V dropped 5 bases and J dropped 4 bases, with 11 bases sitting between them. For the CDR3, the DNA is TGTGCCAGCAGCCTCAGGGGAAGTAATGAAAAACTGTTTTTT. As protein: CASSLRGSNEKLFF. Supplemented by reference TRBV7-2 and TRBJ1-4, the full variable domain reads GAGVSQSPSNKVTEKGKDVELRCDPISGHTALYWYRQSLGQGLEFLIYFQGNSAPDKSGLPSDRFSAERTGGSVSTLTIQRTQQEDSAVYLCASSLRGSNEKLFFGSGTQLSVL.